The 3 T cell receptor beta chains listed next were all sequenced from one sample in a study of beta chain features in type 1 diabetes. The whole isolated RNA underwent reverse transcription, so sequencing captured expressed TCRB transcripts. The table came from immunoSEQ multiplex PCR; TCRdb's copy has only in-frame clones and leaves some out. The sample lists over 700,000 clones, roughly 17% occurring once. The sequencing input was naive CD4+ T cells from blood. Receptors were obtained from a woman aged 18-35 years in good health.

This clone was detected only a few times. The chain employs TRBV27 and TRBJ2-2, with D perhaps TRBD2 (6 bases). Germline CDR1 is MNHEY and CDR2 is SMNVEV (reference sequence). Trimming removed 5 bases from V and 3 bases from J, with 16 bases in between. This CDR3 spans 16 amino acids. The CDR3 DNA is TGTGCCAGCAGTCCCTGGACTATTTCTGACACCGGGGAGCTGTTTTTT. This gives the protein CASSPWTISDTGELFF.

The gene calls are TRBV7-2 and TRBJ2-4; D may be TRBD2 (5 bases). The germline V gene encodes CDR1 SGHTA and CDR2 FQGNSA. The V gene lost 3 bases and the J gene lost 5 bases, with 8 bases spanning the gap. The length of the CDR3 is 13 residues. The CDR3 region is CASSFFGENIQYF. The CDR3 nucleotides read TGTGCCAGCAGCTTCTTCGGGGAAAACATTCAGTACTTC.

A single count supports this clone. The chain is built from TRBV6-1 and TRBJ1-2, with TRBD1 matching over 7 bases. The CDR3 extends over 17 amino acids. Germline V gives CDR1 MNHNS, CDR2 SASEGT. V dropped 0 bases and J dropped 7; count of bases not matched to a gene: 14. The CDR3 loop is CASSEAGRGRPLSGYTF. The CDR3 DNA sequence: TGTGCCAGCAGTGAAGCGGGGAGGGGGCGGCCTCTCAGTGGCTACACCTTC.